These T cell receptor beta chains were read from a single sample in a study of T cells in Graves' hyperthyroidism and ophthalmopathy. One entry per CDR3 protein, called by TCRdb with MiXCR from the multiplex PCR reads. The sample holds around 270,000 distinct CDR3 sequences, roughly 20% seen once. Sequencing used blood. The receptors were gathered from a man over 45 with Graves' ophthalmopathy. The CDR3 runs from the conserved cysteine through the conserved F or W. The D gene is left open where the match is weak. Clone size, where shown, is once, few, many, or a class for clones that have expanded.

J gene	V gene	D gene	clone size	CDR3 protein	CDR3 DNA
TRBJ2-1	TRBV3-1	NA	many	CASSQELGNEQFF	TGTGCCAGCAGCCAAGAGTTAGGCAATGAGCAGTTCTTC
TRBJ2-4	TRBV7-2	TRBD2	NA	CASSSGLAKNIQYF	TGTGCCAGCAGCTCGGGACTAGCTAAAAACATTCAGTACTTC
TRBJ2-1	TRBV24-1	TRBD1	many	CATKGQSWNEQFF	TGTGCCACGAAGGGACAGTCTTGGAATGAGCAGTTCTTC
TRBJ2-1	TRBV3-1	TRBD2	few	CASSPRPVAGSSYNEQLF	TGTGCCAGCAGTCCGCGTCCCGTAGCGGGAAGCTCCTACAATGAGCAGCTCTTC
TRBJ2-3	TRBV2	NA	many	CASRRPRGTDTQYF	TGTGCCAGCAGGCGACCGAGGGGGACAGATACGCAGTATTTT
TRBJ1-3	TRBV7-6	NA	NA	CASSFDEGSSGNTIYF	TGTGCCAGCAGCTTTGACGAGGGCAGCTCTGGAAACACCATATATTTT
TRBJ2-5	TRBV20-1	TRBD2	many	CSARGGRSGIRQETQYF	TGCAGTGCTAGGGGAGGGAGGAGCGGGATTCGCCAAGAGACCCAGTACTTC
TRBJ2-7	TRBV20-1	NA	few	CSASAPTGSSHEQYF	TGCAGTGCTAGCGCTCCGACAGGTTCATCTCACGAGCAGTACTTC
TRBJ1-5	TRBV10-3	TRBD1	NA	CATDRGNSNQPQHF	TGTGCCACGGACAGGGGGAATAGCAATCAGCCCCAGCATTTT
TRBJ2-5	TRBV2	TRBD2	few	CTSTGLAGAEETQYF	TGTACCAGCACCGGACTAGCGGGAGCTGAAGAGACCCAGTACTTC
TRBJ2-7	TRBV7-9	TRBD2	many	CASSLGVAGRSYEQYF	TGTGCCAGCAGCTTGGGGGTAGCGGGCCGATCCTACGAGCAGTACTTC